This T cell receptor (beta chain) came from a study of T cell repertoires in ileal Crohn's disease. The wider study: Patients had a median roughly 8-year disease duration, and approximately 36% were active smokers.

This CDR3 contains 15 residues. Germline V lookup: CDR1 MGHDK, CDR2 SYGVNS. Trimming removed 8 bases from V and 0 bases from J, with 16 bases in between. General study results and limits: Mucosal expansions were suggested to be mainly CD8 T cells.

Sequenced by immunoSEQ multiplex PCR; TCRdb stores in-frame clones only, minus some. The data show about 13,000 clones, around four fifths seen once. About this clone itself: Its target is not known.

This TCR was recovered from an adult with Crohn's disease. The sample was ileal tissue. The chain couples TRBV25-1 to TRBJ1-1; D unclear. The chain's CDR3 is CASGSGEWMNTEAFF. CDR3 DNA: TGTGCCAGCGGGAGCGGGGAATGGATGAACACTGAAGCTTTCTTT. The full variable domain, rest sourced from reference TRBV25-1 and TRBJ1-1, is EADIYQTPRYLVIGTGKKITLECSQTMGHDKMYWYQQDPGMELHLIHYSYGVNSTEKGDLSSESTVSRIRTEHFPLTLESARPSHTSQYLCASGSGEWMNTEAFFGQGTRLTVV.